Listed here are 28 T cell receptor beta chains from one sample, sequenced in a study of shared clonotypes between healthy human individuals. Profiled with immunoSEQ multiplex PCR; TCRdb holds only in-frame clones, not every one. The data hold more than 450,000 clones, with more than 65% observed a single time. The sample was PBMCs. These receptors came from a middle-aged woman in good health. Some clones in this sample may be carry-over from other donors' samples.

The rearrangement joins TRBV27 to TRBJ2-1; TRBD2 matches at 10 bases. The trim removed 3 bases at V and 7 bases at J, leaving 12 bases unmatched. The V gene's germline CDR1 is MNHEY and CDR2 SMNVEV (reference sequence). The CDR3 is 17 residues long. CDR3 in DNA: TGTGCCAGCAGTTTGTCGGGGGCTCTAGCGGGAGCAAATGAGCAGTTCTTC. This codes for CASSLSGALAGANEQFF.

Remarks on this clone: Being one base from a much bigger clone, this may be a read error. Other DNA sequences in the same sample also yield this CDR3. This chain uses TRBV2 with TRBJ1-5, with 7 bases identical to TRBD1. Per the germline V gene, CDR1 is SNHLY and CDR2 is FYNNEI. V was pared by 6 bases and J by 1 base, with 6 bases of the junction left unmatched. CDR3 length: 15 residues. The CDR3 region is CASSLNRGSNQPQHF. CDR3 nucleotide sequence: TGTGCCAGCAGCCTAAACAGGGGCAGCAATCAGCCCCAGCATTTT.

This clone was picked up many times. CDR3: CASSEASGGSYNEQFF. CDR3 coding DNA: TGTGCCAGCAGTGAAGCGTCGGGCGGTTCCTACAATGAGCAGTTCTTC. The chain recombines TRBV6-1 with TRBJ2-1; D uncertain. V lost 0 bases to trimming and J lost 1 base, with 10 bases between them. The CDR3 is made up of 16 amino acids. Germline V gene sequence: CDR1 MNHNS, CDR2 SASEGT.

This clone has a handful of counts. The chain employs TRBV7-2 and TRBJ1-1, with D uncertain. V was cut by 1 base and J by 8 bases, with 14 bases left in between. CDR3 length: 14 residues. Germline V gives CDR1 SGHTA, CDR2 FQGNSA. The CDR3 sequence: CASSLGRRVGEAFF. The DNA of the CDR3 is TGTGCCAGCAGCTTAGGGCGTCGGGTCGGAGAAGCTTTCTTT.

The genes are TRBV2 and TRBJ1-6; 7 bases align to TRBD1. The CDR3 contains 15 residues. V trimming: 6 bases; J trimming: 5 bases; junction bases outside the gene matches: 7. The V gene's germline CDR1 is SNHLY and CDR2 FYNNEI. CDR3 coding DNA: TGTGCCAGCAGCGTTGACAGGGTCGATAATTCACCCCTCCACTTT. This gives the protein CASSVDRVDNSPLHF.

The chain couples TRBV6-5 to TRBJ2-7; D may be TRBD2 (5 bases). CDR3 length: 13 amino acids. The germline V gene encodes CDR1 MNHEY and CDR2 SVGAGI. Trimming left V 3 bases short and J 6 bases short, with 12 bases between. CDR3 nucleotide sequence: TGTGCCAGCAGTTATTCGCCGGGGAGCGAGCAGTACTTC. Its translation is CASSYSPGSEQYF.

This chain links TRBV19 with TRBJ2-3, with D perhaps matching TRBD1 or TRBD2 (5 bases each). Germline V gene sequence: CDR1 LNHDA, CDR2 SQIVND (reference sequence). V shed 0 bases and J shed 11 bases, with 15 bases lying between them. CDR3 length: 14 amino acids. The CDR3 bases are TGTGCCAGTAGTATAGATCCGGGGCCAAAGGTGCAGTATTTT. Its protein is CASSIDPGPKVQYF.

The J gene is TRBJ2-3, the V gene TRBV5-4; no firm D call. CDR3 length: 13 amino acids. Trimming removed 4 bases at V and 0 bases at J, with 6 bases between. The germline V gene encodes CDR1 SGHNT and CDR2 YYREEE (reference sequence). The CDR3 DNA reads TGTGCCAGCAGCAGACATAGCACAGATACGCAGTATTTT. Protein: CASSRHSTDTQYF.

The J gene is TRBJ2-1, the V gene TRBV6-5, with 8 bases matching TRBD1. From germline, CDR1 is MNHEY and CDR2 SVGAGI. After removal of 6 bases from V and 5 bases from J, the junction contained 9 bases not matched to a gene. CDR3 length: 15 residues. CDR3 nucleotide sequence: TGTGCCAGCAGCACCCGGGACAGGAGCAACAATGAGCAGTTCTTC. Translating gives CASSTRDRSNNEQFF.

The chain links TRBV28 to TRBJ1-2, with D perhaps matching TRBD1 (5 bases). Trimming cost V 3 bases and J 7 bases, with 15 bases left between them. Germline V gene lookup returns CDR1 MDHEN and CDR2 SYDVKM. The CDR3 is 14 amino acids. CDR3 nucleotide sequence: TGTGCCAGCAGTTTGTACCGGGCTCAGGGTGGCTACACCTTC. Residues: CASSLYRAQGGYTF.

This clone showed up just once. The CDR3 loop is CASSEGLEVAFF. The CDR3 DNA is TGTGCCAGCAGTGAAGGGTTGGAGGTGGCTTTCTTT. V gene TRBV6-1 combines with J gene TRBJ1-1, with D unclear. The CDR3 consists of 12 residues. Germline lookup yields CDR1 MNHNS and CDR2 SASEGT. V was trimmed by 1 base and J by 11 bases, leaving 11 bases between them.

The chain couples TRBV28 to TRBJ2-1; the match to TRBD2 covers 8 bases. J lost 3 bases, V lost 6 bases, and 10 bases had no gene match. The germline CDR1 and CDR2 sequences are MDHEN and SYDVKM. CDR3 size: 16 residues. The CDR3 coding sequence is TGTGCCAGCAGCCCTCTTGGTAGCGGGAACTACAATGAGCAGTTCTTC. This encodes CASSPLGSGNYNEQFF. The whole variable domain, filled in from reference TRBV28 and TRBJ2-1, reads DVKVTQSSRYLVKRTGEKVFLECVQDMDHENMFWYRQDPGLGLRLIYFSYDVKMKEKGDIPEGYSVSREKKERFSLILESASTNQTSMYLCASSPLGSGNYNEQFFGPGTRLTVL.

The chain uses TRBV4-2 and TRBJ2-7; D unclear. The V gene's germline CDR1 is LGHNA and CDR2 YNFKEQ. V was trimmed by 0 bases and J by 4 bases, leaving 13 bases between them. This CDR3 spans 15 amino acids. CDR3 sequence (DNA): TGTGCCAGCAGCCAAGACGCAAGCGCGACATACGAGCAGTACTTC. Amino acids: CASSQDASATYEQYF.

This chain joins TRBV2 and TRBJ1-2, with D perhaps TRBD1 (5 bases). The germline V gene has CDR1 SNHLY and CDR2 FYNNEI. V was cut by 6 bases and J by 1 base, with 6 bases left in between. The CDR3 is 12 residues long. CDR3 nucleotides: TGTGCCAGCAGGGGACTTAACTATGGCTACACCTTC. This sequence encodes CASRGLNYGYTF.

V usage is TRBV9 and J usage is TRBJ2-5, with D perhaps matching TRBD2 (6 bases). The germline V gene has CDR1 SGDLS and CDR2 YYNGEE. V lost 4 bases and J 7 bases, leaving 8 bases between the germline ends. The CDR3 consists of 11 residues. CDR3 in DNA: TGTGCCAGCAGCCCCGGGGGGACCCAGTACTTC. Its translation: CASSPGGTQYF.

The rearrangement joins TRBV28 to TRBJ2-3, with TRBD1 identical over 10 bases. Germline V CDR1 and CDR2: MDHEN, SYDVKM. The V gene end was trimmed by 5 bases and the J gene end by 2 bases; junction bases not matched to a gene: 16. The CDR3 totals 19 residues. CDR3 region: CASSLTWPTGGFYTDTQYF. The CDR3 DNA is TGTGCCAGCAGTCTCACGTGGCCGACAGGGGGCTTCTACACAGATACGCAGTATTTT.

V gene TRBV5-4 combines with J gene TRBJ2-2; D is possibly TRBD1 or TRBD2 (5 bases each). Per germline, CDR1 SGHNT and CDR2 YYREEE (reference sequence). Trimming took 2 bases from V and 0 from J, leaving 14 bases between them. The CDR3 length is 17 residues. The CDR3 region has the DNA TGTGCCAGCAGCTTTTCCGCCGGGACGGCGAACACCGGGGAGCTGTTTTTT. Its translation: CASSFSAGTANTGELFF.

The V gene is TRBV6-1, the J gene TRBJ2-1; D is possibly TRBD2 (5 bases). This CDR3 comprises 17 residues. The V end lost 2 bases, the J end lost 2 bases, and 16 bases lay between the germline ends. From germline, CDR1 is MNHNS and CDR2 SASEGT. The CDR3, as DNA: TGTGCCAGCAGTGAACCCGTAGCGAGTTTGCCCTACAATGAGCAGTTCTTC. This gives the protein CASSEPVASLPYNEQFF.

This chain uses TRBV25-1 with TRBJ2-2; unclear D gene. This CDR3 has 12 residues. CDR1 MGHDK and CDR2 SYGVNS come from the germline V gene. V lost 3 bases, J lost 6 bases, and 5 bases lay in between. CDR3 sequence reads: CASSDPAGELFF. In DNA, the CDR3 is TGTGCCAGCAGTGATCCCGCCGGGGAGCTGTTTTTT.

The J gene is TRBJ2-5, the V gene TRBV29-1; D not certain. V was shortened by 6 bases and J by 4 bases, with 12 bases between the two germline ends. The CDR3 extends over 12 amino acids. Germline V gene data show CDR1 as SQVTM and CDR2 as ANQGSEA. The CDR3 DNA follows: TGCAGCGTGGTCGGACGAGGAGAGACCCAGTACTTC. Amino acid sequence: CSVVGRGETQYF.

The V gene is TRBV2, the J gene TRBJ1-5; D is uncertain. Germline values: CDR1 SNHLY, CDR2 FYNNEI. V dropped 1 base and J dropped 7 bases, with 14 bases sitting between them. The CDR3 is 15 residues long. CDR3 coding DNA: TGTGCCAGCAGTGAAGTGAGGGCGGGGAACCAGCCCCAGCATTTT. This sequence encodes CASSEVRAGNQPQHF.

This clone was seen once. The chain has TRBV28 and TRBJ1-1; a possible D gene is TRBD1 (6 bases). Looked up from germline, CDR1 is MDHEN and CDR2 is SYDVKM. The V end lost 7 bases, the J end lost 3 bases, and 15 bases lay between the germline ends. The CDR3 totals 14 residues. The CDR3 protein is CASTGGGSYTEAFF. The CDR3 bases are TGTGCCAGCACTGGGGGGGGCAGCTACACTGAAGCTTTCTTT.

The chain links TRBV9 to TRBJ2-3; possible D gene TRBD2, 5 bases. Per the germline V gene, CDR1 is SGDLS and CDR2 is YYNGEE. The CDR3 is 13 amino acids. V lost 3 bases and J lost 7, with 12 bases in between. CDR3 coding DNA: TGTGCCAGCAGCGCCGAGGGCGGAAATACGCAGTATTTT. Translated, it gives CASSAEGGNTQYF.

The chain is built from TRBV30 and TRBJ1-5; TRBD1 might be the D (6 bases). The CDR3 is 14 amino acids. V shed 3 bases and J shed 6 bases, with 15 bases lying between them. The germline gives CDR1 GTSNPN, CDR2 SVGIG (reference sequence). The CDR3 region is CAWSPGGGGQPQHF. The CDR3 DNA reads as TGTGCCTGGAGCCCCGGGGGCGGAGGTCAGCCCCAGCATTTT.

This chain links TRBV6-9 with TRBJ1-1; 7 bases are a match to TRBD1. V was clipped by 4 bases and J by 1 base; unmatched bases: 3. The length of the CDR3 is 14 residues. Germline V gives CDR1 MNHGY, CDR2 SVAAGI. CDR3 region: CASSFRTGNTEAFF. In nucleotides, the CDR3 is TGTGCCAGCAGTTTCAGGACAGGGAACACTGAAGCTTTCTTT.

The CDR3 nucleotides are TGTGCCATCTTAATAGAGGGACTCCCAACAGGGGAGACCCAGTACTTC. Translated: CAILIEGLPTGETQYF. The V and J genes are TRBV7-6 and TRBJ2-5, with D perhaps matching TRBD1 or TRBD2 (6 bases each). Germline V gives CDR1 SGHVS, CDR2 FNYEAQ. This CDR3 comprises 16 residues. V was shortened by 10 bases and J by 5 bases, with 26 bases between the two germline ends.

The rearrangement joins TRBV5-1 to TRBJ1-1; TRBD1 might be the D (6 bases). Trimming shortened V by 4 bases and J by 8 bases, and 27 bases separated the two germline ends. There are 17 residues in the CDR3. Looked up from germline, CDR1 is SGHRS and CDR2 is YFSETQ. As DNA, the CDR3 is TGCGCCAGCAGCCGTTTTAAACTCCGGGACAAGCAAGAGGAAGCTTTCTTT. It translates to CASSRFKLRDKQEEAFF.

V and J are TRBV28 and TRBJ2-1, with D maybe TRBD2 (5 bases). V gave up 6 bases and J gave up 3 bases, with 18 bases separating them. The CDR3 covers 16 residues. In germline, CDR1 is MDHEN, CDR2 SYDVKM. The CDR3, as DNA: TGTGCCAGCAGCCCCCGGCGGGCCAGGCACTACAATGAGCAGTTCTTC. Translated, it gives CASSPRRARHYNEQFF.